The rows below give T cell receptor beta chains drawn from one sample of a study of CD8 T cells in ankylosing spondylitis. MiXCR, applied by TCRdb to the 5' RACE reads, yields one record per CDR3 protein. Among about 24,000 distinct CDR3 sequences, around 13% were seen once, and the ten largest hold about 32%. The sample taken for sequencing was blood. These receptors all come from a male donor with ankylosing spondylitis or in good health (not recorded which). CDR3s include the opening cysteine and the closing phenylalanine or tryptophan. D genes are given only for firm matches. Only some rows state a clone size, as once, few, many or a class for expanded clones.

many,TRBJ2-1,TRBV6-2/TRBV6-3,TRBD1,CASTPWTGRKDEQFF,TGTGCCAGCACCCCCTGGACAGGGCGTAAGGATGAGCAGTTCTTC
NA,TRBJ2-3,TRBV29-1,NA,CSVARGSVSTDTQYF,TGCAGCGTCGCGAGGGGGTCCGTAAGCACAGATACGCAGTATTTT
many,TRBJ2-1,TRBV20-1,NA,CSAVKSYNEQFF,TGCAGTGCCGTGAAGAGCTACAATGAGCAGTTCTTC
many,TRBJ1-5,TRBV4-1,TRBD1,CASSPTGNQPQHF,TGCGCCAGCAGCCCGACAGGGAATCAGCCCCAGCATTTT
few,TRBJ2-7,TRBV28,NA,CASRSRAREQYF,TGTGCCAGCAGAAGCAGGGCGAGGGAGCAGTACTTC
many,TRBJ2-3,TRBV29-1,NA,CSVMRSDTQYF,TGCAGCGTGATGCGCTCGGATACGCAGTATTTT
NA,TRBJ2-2,TRBV6-2/TRBV6-3,NA,CASSYLDGLAGELFF,TGTGCCAGCAGTTATTTGGACGGGCTGGCCGGGGAGCTGTTTTTT
many,TRBJ2-3,TRBV7-3,TRBD2,CASSPAGTGGTQYF,TGTGCCAGCAGCCCAGCGGGGACCGGGGGTACGCAGTATTTT
many,TRBJ1-1,TRBV6-2/TRBV6-3,NA,CASILDRNTEAFF,TGTGCCAGCATCCTTGACCGGAACACTGAAGCTTTCTTT
NA,TRBJ1-1,TRBV12-3/TRBV12-4,TRBD1,CASSWGGRGRVTEAFF,TGTGCCAGCAGTTGGGGCGGCAGGGGGCGCGTTACTGAAGCTTTCTTT
NA,TRBJ1-4,TRBV9,TRBD1,CASSVKGQNEKLFF,TGTGCCAGCAGCGTAAAGGGACAGAATGAAAAACTGTTTTTT
many,TRBJ1-4,TRBV6-1,NA,CASSALQGGNEKLFF,TGTGCCAGCAGTGCCCTACAGGGTGGGAATGAAAAACTGTTTTTT
NA,TRBJ2-5,TRBV19,TRBD2,CASSPTSGIVETQYF,TGTGCCAGTAGTCCTACTAGCGGGATAGTAGAGACCCAGTACTTC
few,TRBJ2-1,TRBV27,TRBD2,CASRKMGSGKGNEQFF,TGTGCCAGCCGAAAGATGGGCAGCGGGAAGGGCAATGAGCAGTTCTTC
many,TRBJ2-3,TRBV29-1,NA,CSVEVFGLSGGLGTDTQYF,TGCAGCGTTGAAGTCTTTGGGCTTAGTGGGGGGCTTGGCACAGATACGCAGTATTTT
NA,TRBJ1-1,TRBV12-3/TRBV12-4,TRBD1,CASKGQGNTEAFF,TGTGCCAGCAAAGGACAGGGGAACACTGAAGCTTTCTTT
many,TRBJ2-3,TRBV7-2,NA,CASTPSWRTDTQYF,TGTGCCAGCACCCCATCCTGGCGGACAGATACGCAGTATTTT
many,TRBJ1-6,TRBV28,NA,CASSFAVSPLHF,TGTGCCAGCAGTTTCGCGGTTTCACCCCTCCACTTT
once,TRBJ1-5,TRBV20-1,NA,CSARRTGSWSNQPQHF,TGCAGTGCTAGGAGAACAGGCTCGTGGAGCAATCAGCCCCAGCATTTT
NA,TRBJ2-5,TRBV12-3/TRBV12-4,NA,CASSYHPAGFQETQYF,TGTGCCAGCAGCTACCACCCAGCCGGATTCCAAGAGACCCAGTACTTC
NA,TRBJ2-2,TRBV12-3/TRBV12-4,TRBD2,CASSLKTSSTGELFF,TGTGCCAGCAGCCTAAAGACTAGCAGCACCGGGGAGCTGTTTTTT
few,TRBJ2-7,TRBV10-3,NA,CAATPGRDNYEQYF,TGTGCCGCCACCCCCGGACGCGATAACTACGAGCAGTACTTC
NA,TRBJ1-1,TRBV5-1,NA,CASSLAGDTEAFF,TGCGCCAGCAGCTTGGCCGGGGACACTGAAGCTTTCTTT
many,TRBJ2-5,TRBV11-1,TRBD2,CASSPFFGVRGGETQYF,TGTGCCAGCAGCCCCTTTTTCGGGGTTCGGGGGGGTGAGACCCAGTACTTC
many,TRBJ2-7,TRBV5-1,NA,CASSYSTGGDYEQYF,TGCGCCAGCAGCTACTCGACAGGAGGGGACTACGAGCAGTACTTC
few,TRBJ2-5,TRBV12-5,NA,CASGVGWGETQYF,TGTGCTAGTGGTGTCGGCTGGGGAGAGACCCAGTACTTC
few,TRBJ2-7,TRBV10-3,NA,CAAKAAEEQYF,TGTGCCGCCAAAGCGGCGGAAGAGCAGTACTTC
NA,TRBJ2-1,TRBV29-1,TRBD2,CSVAPGLGDFSSYNEQFF,TGCAGCGTTGCCCCGGGACTAGGAGACTTTAGCTCCTACAATGAGCAGTTCTTC
NA,TRBJ2-1,TRBV12-5,NA,CASGPGTYEQFF,TGTGCTAGTGGTCCCGGAACTTATGAGCAGTTCTTC
few,TRBJ2-2,TRBV20-1,NA,CSARTSNTGELFF,TGCAGTGCTAGGACCAGTAACACCGGGGAGCTGTTTTTT
many,TRBJ2-3,TRBV9,NA,CASSVVGGGSTDTQYF,TGTGCCAGCAGCGTAGTGGGTGGGGGTAGCACAGATACGCAGTATTTT
many,TRBJ2-1,TRBV5-1,TRBD2,CASSPETSGGYNEQFF,TGCGCCAGCAGCCCCGAGACTAGCGGGGGCTACAATGAGCAGTTCTTC
few,TRBJ2-7,TRBV28,TRBD2,CASSGLAAFSYEQYF,TGTGCCAGCAGCGGACTAGCGGCCTTCTCCTACGAGCAGTACTTC
NA,TRBJ2-1,TRBV25-1,NA,CASSGRKWGGQSYNEQFF,TGTGCCAGCAGTGGCCGAAAGTGGGGGGGACAGTCCTACAATGAGCAGTTCTTC
NA,TRBJ2-3,TRBV5-1,NA,CASSTSPPDTQYF,TGCGCCAGCAGCACCAGTCCGCCGGATACGCAGTATTTT
few,TRBJ2-3,TRBV29-1,NA,CSVDGVLINTDTQYF,TGCAGCGTTGATGGAGTCCTTATAAACACAGATACGCAGTATTTT
many,TRBJ1-4,TRBV20-1,NA,CSANKMGQLNEKLFF,TGCAGTGCTAACAAAATGGGGCAACTTAATGAAAAACTGTTTTTT
few,TRBJ2-2,TRBV20-1,NA,CSARGTAWTGELFF,TGCAGTGCTAGAGGGACAGCCTGGACCGGGGAGCTGTTTTTT
many,TRBJ2-1,TRBV27,NA,CASGPRANNEQFF,TGTGCCAGTGGCCCGCGGGCAAACAATGAGCAGTTCTTC
many,TRBJ2-1,TRBV20-1,TRBD1,CSANFRDRVPNEQFF,TGCAGTGCCAACTTCCGAGACAGGGTTCCCAATGAGCAGTTCTTC
few,TRBJ2-6,TRBV20-1,NA,CSALGTSSGANVLTF,TGCAGTGCTCTAGGGACATCCTCTGGGGCCAACGTCCTGACTTTC
NA,TRBJ2-3,TRBV7-3,TRBD1,CASSWGQTDTQYF,TGTGCCAGCAGCTGGGGACAGACAGATACGCAGTATTTT
NA,TRBJ2-1,TRBV20-1,TRBD2,CSAPGRLATSYNEQFF,TGCAGTGCCCCCGGCCGACTAGCGACGTCCTACAATGAGCAGTTCTTC
few,TRBJ2-1,TRBV29-1,NA,CSVVQGYEQFF,TGCAGCGTCGTACAGGGCTATGAGCAGTTCTTC
few,TRBJ2-7,TRBV9,TRBD1,CASSVGTGEFYEQYF,TGTGCCAGCAGCGTAGGGACAGGGGAATTCTACGAGCAGTACTTC